This T cell receptor (beta chain) is drawn from a study of blood T cell repertoires in COVID-19. Sequenced by immunoSEQ multiplex PCR; TCRdb stores in-frame clones only, minus some. The repertoire holds approximately 230,000 clones, with around 90% as singletons. Germline-derived CDR1 and CDR2 are LNHNV and YYDKDF (reference sequence). The V end lost 1 base, the J end lost 7 bases, and 10 bases lay between the germline ends. This CDR3 comprises 14 residues. Material: PBMCs or T cells enriched from blood (not recorded which). The chain joins TRBV15 to TRBJ1-4, with D perhaps matching TRBD1 (5 bases). The source of this sequence is a woman aged 45 to 65 with acute COVID-19. The CDR3 here is CATSRARDSEKLFF. CDR3 nucleotides: TGTGCCACCAGCAGAGCCAGGGATAGTGAAAAACTGTTTTTT.